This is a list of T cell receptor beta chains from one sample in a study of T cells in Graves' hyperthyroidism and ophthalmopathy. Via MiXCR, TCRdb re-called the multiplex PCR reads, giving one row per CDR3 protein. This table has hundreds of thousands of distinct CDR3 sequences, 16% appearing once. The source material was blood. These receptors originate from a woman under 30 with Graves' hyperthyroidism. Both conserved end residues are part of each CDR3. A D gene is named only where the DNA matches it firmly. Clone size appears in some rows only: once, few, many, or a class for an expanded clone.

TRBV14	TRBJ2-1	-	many	CASSQLGLTYNEQFF	TGTGCCAGCAGCCAATTGGGACTTACCTACAATGAGCAGTTCTTC
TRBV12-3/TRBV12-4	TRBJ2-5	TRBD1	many	CASSATGGQETQYF	TGTGCCAGCAGTGCGACAGGGGGCCAGGAGACCCAGTACTTC
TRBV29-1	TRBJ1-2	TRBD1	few	CSARGRGYGYTF	TGCAGCGCCAGGGGGAGGGGCTATGGCTACACCTTC
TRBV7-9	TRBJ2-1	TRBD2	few	CASSSRGAGAYNEQFF	TGTGCCAGCAGCTCTAGAGGAGCGGGAGCCTACAATGAGCAGTTCTTC
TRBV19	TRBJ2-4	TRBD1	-	CASRTWTGGSKNIQYF	TGTGCCAGTAGGACTTGGACAGGGGGTTCCAAAAACATTCAGTACTTC
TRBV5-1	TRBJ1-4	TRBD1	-	CASSRGQLATNEKLFF	TGCGCCAGCAGCCGGGGACAGCTTGCAACTAATGAAAAACTGTTTTTT
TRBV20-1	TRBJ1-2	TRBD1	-	CSAISDRNYGYTF	TGCAGTGCCATATCGGACAGGAACTATGGCTACACCTTC
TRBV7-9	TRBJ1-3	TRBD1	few	CASSRDRVLGNTIYF	TGTGCCAGCAGCCGAGACAGGGTTCTTGGAAACACCATATATTTT
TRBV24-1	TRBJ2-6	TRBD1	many	CATSDWTGGANVLTF	TGTGCCACCAGTGACTGGACAGGTGGGGCCAACGTCCTGACTTTC
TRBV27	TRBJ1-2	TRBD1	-	CASSRDRVRGYTF	TGTGCCAGCAGTCGGGACAGGGTACGCGGCTACACCTTC
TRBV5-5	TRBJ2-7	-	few	CASSTEGATGFSYEQYF	TGTGCCAGCAGCACCGAGGGAGCGACAGGTTTTTCCTACGAGCAGTACTTC
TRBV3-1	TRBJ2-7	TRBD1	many	CASSHPTGGGEQYF	TGTGCCAGCAGCCATCCCACAGGGGGAGGCGAGCAGTACTTC
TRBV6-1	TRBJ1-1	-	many	CASLARDQRTEAFF	TGTGCCAGTCTTGCAAGGGACCAGAGGACTGAAGCTTTCTTT
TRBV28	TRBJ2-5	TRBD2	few	CASSGVAGGVGETQYF	TGTGCCAGCAGTGGGGTCGCGGGAGGGGTGGGAGAGACCCAGTACTTC
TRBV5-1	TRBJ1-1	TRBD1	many	CASSRTGTQGTEAFF	TGCGCCAGCAGCCGGACAGGGACCCAAGGGACTGAAGCTTTCTTT
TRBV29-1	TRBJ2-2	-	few	CSVESDRSNGELFF	TGCAGCGTTGAATCTGACAGGAGTAACGGGGAGCTGTTTTTT
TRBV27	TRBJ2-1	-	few	CASSEDLSGDEQFF	TGTGCCAGCAGCGAAGACCTGTCAGGCGATGAGCAGTTCTTC
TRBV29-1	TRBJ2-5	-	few	CSVLRETQYF	TGCAGCGTTCTTAGGGAGACCCAGTACTTC
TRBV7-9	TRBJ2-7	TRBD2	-	CASSLGRPSGPYEQYF	TGTGCCAGCAGCTTAGGAAGGCCTAGCGGGCCCTACGAGCAGTACTTC
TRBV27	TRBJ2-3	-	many	CASSLIGQGVKGTDTQYF	TGTGCCAGCAGTTTAATAGGGCAGGGAGTCAAGGGGACAGATACGCAGTATTTT
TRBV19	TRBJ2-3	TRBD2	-	CASSIRAGSSTDTQYF	TGTGCCAGTAGTATCCGAGCGGGGTCTAGCACAGATACGCAGTATTTT
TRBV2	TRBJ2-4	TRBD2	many	CASNLAGVAKNIQYF	TGTGCCAGCAATTTAGCGGGAGTGGCCAAAAACATTCAGTACTTC
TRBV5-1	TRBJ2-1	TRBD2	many	CASSAASGRNVEQFF	TGCGCCAGCAGCGCCGCTAGCGGGAGAAATGTTGAGCAGTTCTTC
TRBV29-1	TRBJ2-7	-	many	CSVEGAEDYEQYF	TGCAGCGTTGAGGGGGCCGAGGACTACGAGCAGTACTTC
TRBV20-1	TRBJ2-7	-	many	CSAESFEVQKPTYEQYF	TGCAGTGCTGAGTCGTTCGAGGTGCAGAAGCCAACCTACGAGCAGTACTTC
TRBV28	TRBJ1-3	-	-	CASSRGVSVIGNTIYF	TGTGCCAGCTCGCGGGGGGTTAGTGTAATCGGAAACACCATATATTTT
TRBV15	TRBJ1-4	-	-	CATSRDPPRRSNEKLFF	TGTGCCACCAGCAGAGATCCCCCGCGGCGGTCTAATGAAAAACTGTTTTTT